This is a list of T cell receptor beta chains from one sample in a study of blood T cell repertoires in COVID-19. Sequencing was performed with immunoSEQ multiplex PCR; in TCRdb, only in-frame clones are kept and a portion is missing. The sample lists about 200,000 clones, 80% to 90% occurring once. The sequencing sample was made of peripheral blood. All receptors derive from a man in his sixties who had recovered from COVID-19. The CDR3 runs from the conserved cysteine through the conserved F or W. A D gene is named only where the DNA matches it firmly. Not all rows give a size; the values are once, few, many and, for expanded clones, a class.

j_call clone_size d_call v_call cdr3_nt cdr3_aa
TRBJ2-3 - TRBD1 TRBV5-4 TGTGCCAGCAGCCTCGGACAGGAACCTAGCACAGATACGCAGTATTTT CASSLGQEPSTDTQYF
TRBJ1-1 - - TRBV28 TGTGCCAGCAGTTTTGTCAGGGGCCCAGGCACTGAAGCTTTCTTT CASSFVRGPGTEAFF
TRBJ1-1 - TRBD1 TRBV2 TGTGCCAGCAGTCTCCGGACAGGGGCCACTGAAGCTTTCTTT CASSLRTGATEAFF
TRBJ2-2 - - TRBV7-2 TGTGCCAGCAGCTACCACCCAGGGGGGGAGCTGTTTTTT CASSYHPGGELFF
TRBJ2-3 once TRBD2 TRBV28 TGTGCCAGCATCCGGGGGGGTGCCGATACGCAGTATTTT CASIRGGADTQYF
TRBJ1-1 once - TRBV18 TGTGCCAGCTCACCAGACAGGCCCGAGGGCACTGAAGCTTTCTTT CASSPDRPEGTEAFF
TRBJ2-5 - TRBD1 TRBV6-8 TGTGCCAGCAGTTCCGCCGGGACAGGGGCGGGGACTTCCACGAACCAAGAGACCCAGTACTTC CASSSAGTGAGTSTNQETQYF
TRBJ1-2 - - TRBV15 TGTGCCACCAGCAGCAGGGCCCCCTTGGGTGGCTACACCTTC CATSSRAPLGGYTF
TRBJ1-2 - - TRBV7-8 TGTGCCAGCAGCTCAGACAGAGACTATGGCTACACCTTC CASSSDRDYGYTF
TRBJ2-1 - TRBD2 TRBV9 TGTGCCAGCAGCGTGGGACTAGCGGGGAGGGGCAATGAGCAGTTCTTC CASSVGLAGRGNEQFF
TRBJ1-1 - - TRBV29-1 TGCAGCGTCACTGAGATCAGGGAGGCGGCTTTCTTT CSVTEIREAAFF
TRBJ2-3 - TRBD2 TRBV7-2 TGTGCCAGCAGCTCCTACGCGGGGGGATATACGCAGTATTTT CASSSYAGGYTQYF
TRBJ2-1 - - TRBV29-1 TGCAGCGTTCGGCGGGGCAGCGATGAGCAGTTCTTC CSVRRGSDEQFF
TRBJ2-7 - - TRBV7-3 TGTGCCAGCAGCCCCTATGGGAGCTACGAGCAGTACTTC CASSPYGSYEQYF
TRBJ2-2 - TRBD2 TRBV28 TGTGCCAGCAGTATGGGACTAGCCCACGGGGAGCTGTTTTTT CASSMGLAHGELFF
TRBJ2-1 once - TRBV6-1 TGTGCCAGCAGTGAAGGGGGGACAAACAATGAGCAGTTCTTC CASSEGGTNNEQFF
TRBJ1-2 once - TRBV27 TGTGCCAGCAGTTCAGTCAGTTCGCATGGCTACACCTTC CASSSVSSHGYTF
TRBJ2-7 - TRBD1 TRBV19 TGTGCCAGTAGTATAGCGGGACAGACCTACGAGCAGTACTTC CASSIAGQTYEQYF
TRBJ1-2 - TRBD1 TRBV5-5 TGTGCCAGCAGCTTTCGGACAGGGGCTCTCTTGGATGGCTACACCTTC CASSFRTGALLDGYTF
TRBJ1-2 - - TRBV30 TGTGCCTGGGGCCCGACAGGCCAATTATTCTATGGCTACACCTTC CAWGPTGQLFYGYTF
TRBJ2-5 - - TRBV10-1 TGCGCCAGCAGTGAGGGTTTCCAAAGGTCGGGGGAGACCCAGTACTTC CASSEGFQRSGETQYF
TRBJ2-3 - - TRBV7-3 TGTGCCAGCAGCTTAAGCGGGGGCGGGACAAGCACAGATACGCAGTATTTT CASSLSGGGTSTDTQYF
TRBJ2-5 - TRBD2 TRBV7-2 TGTGCCAGCAGCTTAGAGCCGGCTAGCGGGAAGCAGACCCAGTACTTC CASSLEPASGKQTQYF
TRBJ1-3 - - TRBV4-2 TGTGCCAGCAGCCAAGCCACCGGTATTACTGGAAACACCATATATTTT CASSQATGITGNTIYF
TRBJ1-5 once - TRBV18 TGTGCCAGCTCACCACAGGACAGCTACAATCAGCCCCAGCATTTT CASSPQDSYNQPQHF
TRBJ1-1 - - TRBV7-9 TGTGCCAGCAGCCCTCTCAGGGAGAACACTGAAGCTTTCTTT CASSPLRENTEAFF
TRBJ2-1 - - TRBV5-1 TGCGCCAGCAGCTTGGCCGTAGGGGCGGTTGAGCAGTTCTTC CASSLAVGAVEQFF
TRBJ2-5 - TRBD2 TRBV3-1/TRBV3-2 TGTGCCAGCACCGTAGGGGTAGCGGGAATACGGGAGACCCAGTACTTC CASTVGVAGIRETQYF
TRBJ2-1 - - TRBV18 TGTGCCAGCTCACCGGGAGTGAATGAGCAGTTCTTC CASSPGVNEQFF
TRBJ1-6 - TRBD1 TRBV15 TGTGCCACCAGCAGAGACCAGGGGGCAGAACCCCTCCACTTT CATSRDQGAEPLHF
TRBJ1-3 - TRBD1 TRBV2 TGTGCCAGCAGTGAGCCGGACAGGGGAACTGGAAACACCATATATTTT CASSEPDRGTGNTIYF
TRBJ2-5 - TRBD2 TRBV3-1/TRBV3-2 TGTGCCAGCAGCCAATTACTAGCGACAGATGAGACCCAGTACTTC CASSQLLATDETQYF
TRBJ2-2 - - TRBV10-3 TGTGCCATCAGTGAGTCCGGGACTAACACCGGGGAGCTGTTTTTT CAISESGTNTGELFF
TRBJ2-3 - TRBD2 TRBV5-1 TGCGCCAGCAGCACGGGACTAGCGGGAGCAATAGATACGCAGTATTTT CASSTGLAGAIDTQYF
TRBJ1-5 once TRBD1 TRBV7-7 TGTGCCACCAGAGGAGGGGGCTGCCAGCCCCAGCATTTT CATRGGGCQPQHF
TRBJ2-1 - TRBD1 TRBV7-2 TGTGCCAGCAGCTTAGAAGGGGGCCTATACAATGAGCAGTTCTTC CASSLEGGLYNEQFF
TRBJ2-2 - TRBD1 TRBV6-2/TRBV6-3 TGTGCCAGCAGTTACACCCACAGGGGGGCCACCGGGGAGCTGTTTTTT CASSYTHRGATGELFF
TRBJ2-1 once TRBD1 TRBV27 TGTGCCAGCAGTACCACAACCGGGACAGGGCCATACAATGAGCAGTTCTTC CASSTTTGTGPYNEQFF
TRBJ1-1 - - TRBV13 TGTGCCAGCAGCTCCTTGGGCGCAGGAACTGAAGCTTTCTTT CASSSLGAGTEAFF
TRBJ2-7 - - TRBV20-1 TGCAGTGCGAGAAATACCTACGAGCAGTACTTC CSARNTYEQYF
TRBJ2-7 few TRBD1 TRBV5-1 TGCGCCAGCAGCGTGGGACAGGGGAAATACGAGCAGTACTTC CASSVGQGKYEQYF
TRBJ2-1 - - TRBV5-1 TGCGCCAGCAGCTTGCGTACAGCCAACCTGGTAGATGAGCAGTTCTTC CASSLRTANLVDEQFF
TRBJ2-5 - TRBD2 TRBV12-3/TRBV12-4 TGTGCCAGCAGTTTCCCGGGGGGGGAGACCCAGTACTTC CASSFPGGETQYF
TRBJ1-6 - - TRBV7-2 TGTGCCAGCAGCTTAGCGGAGGCAGGTTTGGCCCTCCACTTT CASSLAEAGLALHF
TRBJ2-5 few - TRBV3-1/TRBV3-2 TGTGCCAGCAAAGCCGGAGGGCCAGGGCCCTCGGGGGCCCAGTACTTC CASKAGGPGPSGAQYF
TRBJ2-1 - TRBD1 TRBV7-9 TGTGCCAGCAGCCGAGACGGGACAGCCTACAATGAGCAGTTCTTC CASSRDGTAYNEQFF
TRBJ2-1 - TRBD1 TRBV5-5 TGTGCCAGCAGCTCCGGGACAGGGCATTCCTACAATGAGCAGTTCTTC CASSSGTGHSYNEQFF
TRBJ2-2 - TRBD1 TRBV30 TGTGCCTGGATGGGGGACAGGGGGAACACCGGGGAGCTGTTTTTT CAWMGDRGNTGELFF
TRBJ1-6 - TRBD1 TRBV7-2 TGTGCCAGCAGCCACGGGACAGAAAATTCACCCCTCCACTTT CASSHGTENSPLHF
TRBJ1-2 - TRBD1 TRBV19 TGTGCCAGTAGTATAAAACAGGGGACTAACTATGGCTACACCTTC CASSIKQGTNYGYTF